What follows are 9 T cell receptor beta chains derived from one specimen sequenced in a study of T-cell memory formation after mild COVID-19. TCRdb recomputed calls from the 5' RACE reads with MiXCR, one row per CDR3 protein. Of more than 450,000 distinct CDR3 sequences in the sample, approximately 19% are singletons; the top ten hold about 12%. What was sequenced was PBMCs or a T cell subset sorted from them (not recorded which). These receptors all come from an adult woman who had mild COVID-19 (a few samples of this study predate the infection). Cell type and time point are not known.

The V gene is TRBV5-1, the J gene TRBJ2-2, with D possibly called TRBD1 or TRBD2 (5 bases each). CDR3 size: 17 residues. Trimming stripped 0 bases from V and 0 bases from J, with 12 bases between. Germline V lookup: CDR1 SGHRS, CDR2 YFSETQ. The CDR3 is CASSLEGSGPNTGELFF. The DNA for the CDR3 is TGCGCCAGCAGCTTGGAGGGTTCGGGGCCGAACACCGGGGAGCTGTTTTTT.

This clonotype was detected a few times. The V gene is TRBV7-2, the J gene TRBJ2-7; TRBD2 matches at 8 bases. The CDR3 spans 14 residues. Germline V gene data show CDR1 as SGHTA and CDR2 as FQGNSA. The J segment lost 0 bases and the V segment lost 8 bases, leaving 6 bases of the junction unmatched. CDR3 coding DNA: TGTGCCAGCCGTAGCGGGGTAAGCTCCTACGAGCAGTACTTC. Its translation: CASRSGVSSYEQYF.

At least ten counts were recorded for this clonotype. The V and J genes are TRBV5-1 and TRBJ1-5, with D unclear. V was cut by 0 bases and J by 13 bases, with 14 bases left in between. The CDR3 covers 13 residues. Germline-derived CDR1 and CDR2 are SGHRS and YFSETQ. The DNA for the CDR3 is TGCGCCAGCAGCTTGGATTCGACCGGCCATCAGCATTTT. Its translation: CASSLDSTGHQHF.

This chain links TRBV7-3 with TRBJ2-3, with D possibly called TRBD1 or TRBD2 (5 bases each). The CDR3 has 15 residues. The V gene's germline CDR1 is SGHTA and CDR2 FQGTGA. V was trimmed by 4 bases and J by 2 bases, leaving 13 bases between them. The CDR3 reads CASSSSFGTTDTQYF. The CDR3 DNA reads TGTGCCAGCAGCTCCTCCTTCGGGACCACAGATACGCAGTATTTT.

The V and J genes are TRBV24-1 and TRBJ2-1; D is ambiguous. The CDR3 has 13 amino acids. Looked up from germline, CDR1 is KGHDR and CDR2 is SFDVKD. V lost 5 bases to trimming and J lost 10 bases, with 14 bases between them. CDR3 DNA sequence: TGTGCCACCAGTGGCTCTGGCGAGAGAGAGCAGTTCTTC. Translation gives CATSGSGEREQFF.

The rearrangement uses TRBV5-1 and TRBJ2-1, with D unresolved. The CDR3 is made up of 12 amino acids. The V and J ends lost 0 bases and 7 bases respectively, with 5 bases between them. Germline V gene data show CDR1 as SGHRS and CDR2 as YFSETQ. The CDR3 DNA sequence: TGCGCCAGCAGCTTGGACTTAAATGAGCAGTTCTTC. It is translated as CASSLDLNEQFF.

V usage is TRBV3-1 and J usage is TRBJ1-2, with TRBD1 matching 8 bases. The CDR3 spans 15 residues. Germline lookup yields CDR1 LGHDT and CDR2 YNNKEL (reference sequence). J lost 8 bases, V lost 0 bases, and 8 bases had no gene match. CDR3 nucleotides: TGTGCCAGCAGCCAAGACGCAGGGGGCGCGGGGGGCTACACCTTC. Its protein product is CASSQDAGGAGGYTF.

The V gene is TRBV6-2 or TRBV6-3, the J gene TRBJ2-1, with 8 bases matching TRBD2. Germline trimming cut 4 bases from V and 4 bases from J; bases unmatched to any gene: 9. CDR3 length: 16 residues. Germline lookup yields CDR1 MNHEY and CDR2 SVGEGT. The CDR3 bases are TGTGCCAGCAGTTGGAGCGGGAGAGTCCCTTACAATGAGCAGTTCTTC. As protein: CASSWSGRVPYNEQFF.

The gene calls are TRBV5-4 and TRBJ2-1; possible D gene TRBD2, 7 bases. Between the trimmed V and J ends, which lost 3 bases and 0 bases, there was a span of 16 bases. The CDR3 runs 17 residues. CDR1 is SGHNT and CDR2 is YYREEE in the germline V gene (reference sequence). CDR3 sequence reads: CASSSGGGQISYNEQFF. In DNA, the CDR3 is TGTGCCAGCAGCTCGGGGGGTGGACAGATCTCCTACAATGAGCAGTTCTTC.